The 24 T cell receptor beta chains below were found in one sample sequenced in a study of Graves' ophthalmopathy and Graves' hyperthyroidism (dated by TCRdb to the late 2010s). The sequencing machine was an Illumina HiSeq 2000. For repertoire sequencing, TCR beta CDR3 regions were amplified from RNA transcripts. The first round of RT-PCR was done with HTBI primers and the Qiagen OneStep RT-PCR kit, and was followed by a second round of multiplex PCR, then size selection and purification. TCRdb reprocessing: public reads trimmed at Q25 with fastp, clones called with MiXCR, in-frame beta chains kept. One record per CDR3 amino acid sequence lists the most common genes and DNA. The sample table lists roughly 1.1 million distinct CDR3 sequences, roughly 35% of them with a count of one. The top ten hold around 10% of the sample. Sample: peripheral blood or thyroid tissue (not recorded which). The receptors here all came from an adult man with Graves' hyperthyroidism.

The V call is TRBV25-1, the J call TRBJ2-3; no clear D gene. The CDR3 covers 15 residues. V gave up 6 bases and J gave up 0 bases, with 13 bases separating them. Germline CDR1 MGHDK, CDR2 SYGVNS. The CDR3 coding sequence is TGTGCCAGCAGCTTGGTTGGCGTTAGCACAGATACGCAGTATTTT. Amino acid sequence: CASSLVGVSTDTQYF.

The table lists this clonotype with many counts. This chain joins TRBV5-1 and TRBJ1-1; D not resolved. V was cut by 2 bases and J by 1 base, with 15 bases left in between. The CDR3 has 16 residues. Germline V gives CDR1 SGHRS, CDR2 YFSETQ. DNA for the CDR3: TGCGCCAGCAGCTTCGGTGAGACCGCAGGGAACACTGAAGCTTTCTTT. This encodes CASSFGETAGNTEAFF.

The DNA of the CDR3 is TGTGCCACCAGCAGCCGGGACAGGGTTGGCTCACCCCTCCACTTT. This gives the protein CATSSRDRVGSPLHF. The chain carries TRBV15 and TRBJ1-6; TRBD1 aligns across 9 bases. The length of the CDR3 is 15 residues. The germline V gene has CDR1 LNHNV and CDR2 YYDKDF (reference sequence). The V gene end was trimmed by 3 bases and the J gene end by 10 bases; junction bases not matched to a gene: 7.

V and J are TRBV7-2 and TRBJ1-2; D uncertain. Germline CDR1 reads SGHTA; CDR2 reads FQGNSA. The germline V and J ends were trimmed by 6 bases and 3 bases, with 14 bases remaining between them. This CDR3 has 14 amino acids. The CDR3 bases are TGTGCCAGCAGACTCTGGGCCTCTCACTATGGCTACACCTTC. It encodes CASRLWASHYGYTF.

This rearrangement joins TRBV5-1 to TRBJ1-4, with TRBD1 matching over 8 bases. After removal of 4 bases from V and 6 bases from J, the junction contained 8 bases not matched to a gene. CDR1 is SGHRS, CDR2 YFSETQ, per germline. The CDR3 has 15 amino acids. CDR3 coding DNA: TGCGCCAGCAGCCGTCTTACAGGGGGAGATGAAAAACTGTTTTTT. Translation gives CASSRLTGGDEKLFF. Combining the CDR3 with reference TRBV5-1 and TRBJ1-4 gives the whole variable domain KAGVTQTPRYLIKTRGQQVTLSCSPISGHRSVSWYQQTPGQGLQFLFEYFSETQRNKGNFPGRFSGRQFSNSRSEMNVSTLELGDSALYLCASSRLTGGDEKLFFGSGTQLSVL.

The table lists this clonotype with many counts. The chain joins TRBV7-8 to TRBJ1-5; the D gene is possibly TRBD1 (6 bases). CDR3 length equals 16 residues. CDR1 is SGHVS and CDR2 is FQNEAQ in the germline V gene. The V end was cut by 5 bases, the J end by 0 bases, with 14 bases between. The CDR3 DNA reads TGTGCCAGCAGCCCATGGAGGGGGTATAGCAATCAGCCCCAGCATTTT. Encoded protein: CASSPWRGYSNQPQHF.

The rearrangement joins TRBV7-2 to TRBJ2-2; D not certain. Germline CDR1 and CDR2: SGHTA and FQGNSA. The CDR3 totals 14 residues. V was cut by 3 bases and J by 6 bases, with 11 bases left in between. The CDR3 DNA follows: TGTGCCAGCAGCTTCGCCATGGAGTCCGGGGAGCTGTTTTTT. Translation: CASSFAMESGELFF.

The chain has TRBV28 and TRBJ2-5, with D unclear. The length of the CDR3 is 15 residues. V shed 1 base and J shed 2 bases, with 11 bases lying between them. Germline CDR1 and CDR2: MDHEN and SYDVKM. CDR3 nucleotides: TGTGCCAGCAGTTTATCTCGCTCACTTCAAGAGACCCAGTACTTC. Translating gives CASSLSRSLQETQYF.

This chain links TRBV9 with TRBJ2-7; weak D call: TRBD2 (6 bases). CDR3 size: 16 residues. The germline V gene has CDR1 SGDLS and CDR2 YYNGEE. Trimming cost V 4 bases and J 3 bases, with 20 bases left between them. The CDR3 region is CASSLAGRPTFYEQYF. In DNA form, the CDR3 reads TGTGCCAGCAGCTTAGCCGGGAGACCAACTTTCTACGAGCAGTACTTC.

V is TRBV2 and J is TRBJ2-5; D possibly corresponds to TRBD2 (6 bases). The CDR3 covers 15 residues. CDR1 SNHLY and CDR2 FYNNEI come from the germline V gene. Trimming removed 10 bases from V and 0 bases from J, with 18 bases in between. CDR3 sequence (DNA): TGTGCCAACAGCTTAGGCGGGACCTACCAAGAGACCCAGTACTTC. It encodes CANSLGGTYQETQYF. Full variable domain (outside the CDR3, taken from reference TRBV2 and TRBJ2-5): EPEVTQTPSHQVTQMGQEVILRCVPISNHLYFYWYRQILGQKVEFLVSFYNNEISEKSEIFDDQFSVERPDGSNFTLKIRSTKLEDSAMYFCANSLGGTYQETQYFGPGTRLLVL.

Here the CDR3 DNA reads TGTGCCAGCAGTTACCCGATAACCATGGGCCGTTTGCCGTACTTC. This codes for CASSYPITMGRLPYF. The gene calls are TRBV6-5 and TRBJ2-7; D gene ambiguous. Germline V lookup: CDR1 MNHEY, CDR2 SVGAGI. V was trimmed by 2 bases and J by 12 bases, leaving 23 bases between them. The CDR3 consists of 15 residues.

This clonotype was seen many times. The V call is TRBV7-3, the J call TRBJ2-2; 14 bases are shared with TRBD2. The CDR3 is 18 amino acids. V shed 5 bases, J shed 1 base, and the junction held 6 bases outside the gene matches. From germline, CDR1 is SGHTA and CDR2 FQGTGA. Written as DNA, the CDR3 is TGTGCCAGCAGCCGTGGACTAGCGGGAGGTCGGAACACCGGGGAGCTGTTTTTT. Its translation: CASSRGLAGGRNTGELFF.

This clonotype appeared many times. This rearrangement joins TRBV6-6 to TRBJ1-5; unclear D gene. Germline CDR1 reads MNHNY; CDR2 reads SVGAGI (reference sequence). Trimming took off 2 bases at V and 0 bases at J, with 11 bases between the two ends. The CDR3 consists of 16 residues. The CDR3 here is CASSYVRSSSNQPQHF. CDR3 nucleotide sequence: TGTGCCAGCAGTTACGTCCGGTCAAGTAGCAATCAGCCCCAGCATTTT.

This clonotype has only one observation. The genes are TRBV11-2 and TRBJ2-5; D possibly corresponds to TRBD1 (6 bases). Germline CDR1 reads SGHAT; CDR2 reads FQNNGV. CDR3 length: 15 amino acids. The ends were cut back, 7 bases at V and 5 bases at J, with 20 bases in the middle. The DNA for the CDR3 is TGTGCCAGCACCCCCCGCGCCAGGGGCGGGGAGACCCAGTACTTC. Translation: CASTPRARGGETQYF.

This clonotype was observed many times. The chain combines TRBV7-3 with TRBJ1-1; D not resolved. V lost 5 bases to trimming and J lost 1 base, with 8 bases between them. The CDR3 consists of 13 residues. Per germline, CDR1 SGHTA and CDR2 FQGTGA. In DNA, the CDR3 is TGTGCCAGCAGCCCCCAGGAGAACACTGAAGCTTTCTTT. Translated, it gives CASSPQENTEAFF.

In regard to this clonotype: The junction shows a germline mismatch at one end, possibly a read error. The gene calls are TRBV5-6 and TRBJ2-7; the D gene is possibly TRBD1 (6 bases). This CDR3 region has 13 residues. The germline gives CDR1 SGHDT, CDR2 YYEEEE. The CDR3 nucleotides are TGTGCCAGCAGCTCGGGACACCCCTACAAGCAGTACTTC. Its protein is CASSSGHPYKQYF.

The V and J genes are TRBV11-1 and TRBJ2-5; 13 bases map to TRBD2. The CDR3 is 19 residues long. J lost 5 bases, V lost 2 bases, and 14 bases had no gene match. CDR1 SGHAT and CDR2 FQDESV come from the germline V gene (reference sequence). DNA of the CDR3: TGTGCCAGCAGCTTATTTTACCCGAGGACTAGCGGGAGAACGGAGACCCAGTACTTC. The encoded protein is CASSLFYPRTSGRTETQYF. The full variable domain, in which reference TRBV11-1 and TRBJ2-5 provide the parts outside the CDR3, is EAEVAQSPRYKITEKSQAVAFWCDPISGHATLYWYRQILGQGPELLVQFQDESVVDDSQLPKDRFSAERLKGVDSTLKIQPAELGDSAMYLCASSLFYPRTSGRTETQYFGPGTRLLVL.

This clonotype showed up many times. The CDR3 sequence is CASSQDSPGNGYTF. CDR3 bases: TGCGCCAGCAGCCAAGATTCCCCGGGGAATGGCTACACCTTC. The rearrangement links TRBV4-3 to TRBJ1-2; D not resolved. Trimming removed 0 bases at V and 6 bases at J, with 11 bases between. The CDR3 has 14 residues. Germline V gene data show CDR1 as LGHNA and CDR2 as YSLEER.

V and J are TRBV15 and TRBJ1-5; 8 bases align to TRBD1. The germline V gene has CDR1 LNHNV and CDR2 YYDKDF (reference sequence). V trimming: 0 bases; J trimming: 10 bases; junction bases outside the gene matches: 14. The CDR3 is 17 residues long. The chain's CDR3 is CATSRDSGQGAPQPQHF. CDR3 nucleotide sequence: TGTGCCACCAGCAGAGATAGTGGGCAGGGGGCCCCTCAACCCCAGCATTTT.

CDR3 sequence: CSAPTSGRARADTQYF. CDR3 bases: TGCAGTGCACCGACTAGCGGGAGGGCCAGGGCAGATACGCAGTATTTT. V usage is TRBV20-1 and J usage is TRBJ2-3; 14 bases are a match to TRBD2. Trimming at V came to 6 bases and at J to 4 bases, leaving 9 bases not matched to a gene. CDR1 is DFQATT, CDR2 SNEGSKA, per germline (reference sequence). The CDR3 loop spans 16 amino acids.

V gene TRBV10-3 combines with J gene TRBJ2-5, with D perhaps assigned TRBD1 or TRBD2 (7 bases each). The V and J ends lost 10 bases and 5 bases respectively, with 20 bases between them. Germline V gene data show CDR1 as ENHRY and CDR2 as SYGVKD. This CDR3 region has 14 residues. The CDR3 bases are TGTGCCAGCAGGGGGGGGGGGTCGTGGGAGACCCAGTACTTC. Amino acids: CASRGGGSWETQYF.

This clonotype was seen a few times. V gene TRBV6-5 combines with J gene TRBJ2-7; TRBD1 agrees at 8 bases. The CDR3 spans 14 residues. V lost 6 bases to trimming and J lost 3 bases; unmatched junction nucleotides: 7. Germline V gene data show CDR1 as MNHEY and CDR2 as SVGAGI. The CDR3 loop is CASRPGTGLYEQYF. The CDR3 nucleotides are TGTGCCAGCAGGCCCGGGACAGGTCTCTACGAGCAGTACTTC.

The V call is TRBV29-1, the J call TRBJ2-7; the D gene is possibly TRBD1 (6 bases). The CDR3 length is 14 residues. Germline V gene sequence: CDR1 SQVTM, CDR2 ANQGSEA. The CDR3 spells CSASRTVNPYEQYF. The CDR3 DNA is TGCAGTGCTAGCCGGACAGTTAACCCCTACGAGCAGTACTTC.

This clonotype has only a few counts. The CDR3 is CASSPGGRRTYEQYF. The CDR3 region has the DNA TGTGCCAGCAGTCCTGGGGGACGGAGGACCTACGAGCAGTACTTC. The V gene is TRBV28, the J gene TRBJ2-7; D may match TRBD1 or TRBD2 (5 bases each). This CDR3 is 15 amino acids long. Germline V gene lookup returns CDR1 MDHEN and CDR2 SYDVKM. V was pared by 5 bases and J by 2 bases, with 16 bases between.